This T cell receptor beta chain comes out of a study of spatial heterogeneity in lung cancer. The time point is: blood at routine non-recurrence follow-up after resection. Whole RNA, isolated from tumor, nontumor lung or frozen PBMC, was sequenced without prior sorting. This clonotype was counted ten times or more. TCR cDNA molecules each carried a unique molecular identifier. TCRdb re-analysed the 5' RACE reads in MiXCR, keeping a single row per CDR3 protein. The table shows 45,000 to 65,000 distinct CDR3 sequences, with less than 9.5% occurring only once. V lost 1 base, J lost 4 bases, and 18 bases lay in between. CDR3 length: 17 residues. Germline-derived CDR1 and CDR2 are SGHVS and FQNEAQ.

The genes are TRBV7-8 and TRBJ2-3; D is unclear. The clonotype was recovered from a female donor with early-stage non-small cell lung cancer. This material consisted of PBMCs, taken at follow-up. This CDR3 is CASSLEDALPDADTQYF. CDR3 nucleotide sequence: TGTGCCAGCAGCTTAGAGGACGCACTTCCTGACGCAGATACGCAGTATTTT.